The TCR beta chain under discussion was sequenced for a study of CD8+ T cells in alopecia areata. Study-level background: Those patients who were treated received oral tofacitinib, which was given at 5 to 10 mg twice daily for moderate-to-severe alopecia areata.

There are 13 residues in the CDR3. The J segment lost 3 bases and the V segment lost 7 bases, leaving 5 bases of the junction unmatched. Germline CDR1 MNHEY, CDR2 SVGAGI. Once RNA had been extracted, it was reverse transcribed into cDNA to act as the sequencing template. Assay: immunoSEQ multiplex PCR; the TCRdb copy retains only in-frame clones and omits some. The sample lists about 200,000 clones, 55% to 70% seen once, with approximately 3.3% in the top ten. Treatment noted: oral pan-JAK inhibitor, 5-10 mg twice daily. From alopecia areata patients, lesional scalp punch biopsies and peripheral blood were collected.

This TCR was recovered from a human donor with alopecia areata. Material: CD4+ T cells sorted from blood, obtained at week 4, from a patient treated with tofacitinib. The V gene is TRBV6-5, the J gene TRBJ2-7; 8 nucleotides line up with TRBD2. As DNA, the CDR3 is TGTGCCAGCACCCTGGGACTAGACTACGAGCAGTACTTC. Protein: CASTLGLDYEQYF.